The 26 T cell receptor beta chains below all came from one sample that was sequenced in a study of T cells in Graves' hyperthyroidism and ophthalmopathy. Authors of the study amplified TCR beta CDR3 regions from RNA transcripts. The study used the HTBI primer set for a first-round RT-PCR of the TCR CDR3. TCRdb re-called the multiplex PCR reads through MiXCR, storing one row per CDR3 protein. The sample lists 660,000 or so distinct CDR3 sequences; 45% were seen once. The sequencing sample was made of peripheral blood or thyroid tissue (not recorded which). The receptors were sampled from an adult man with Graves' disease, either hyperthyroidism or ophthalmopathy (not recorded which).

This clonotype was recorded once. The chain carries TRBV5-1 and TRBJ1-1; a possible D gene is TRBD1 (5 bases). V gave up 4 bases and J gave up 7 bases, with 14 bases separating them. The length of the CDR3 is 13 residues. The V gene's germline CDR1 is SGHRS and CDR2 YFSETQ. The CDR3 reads CASSPGERGEAFF. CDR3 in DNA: TGCGCCAGCAGCCCTGGGGAGAGGGGTGAAGCTTTCTTT.

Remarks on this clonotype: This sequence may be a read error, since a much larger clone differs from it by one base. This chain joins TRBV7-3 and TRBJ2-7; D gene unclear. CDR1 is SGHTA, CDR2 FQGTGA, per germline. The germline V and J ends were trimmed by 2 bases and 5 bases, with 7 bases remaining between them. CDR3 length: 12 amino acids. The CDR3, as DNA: TGTGCCAGCAGCTTAGGCGTGCACGAGCAGTACTTC. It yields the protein CASSLGVHEQYF.

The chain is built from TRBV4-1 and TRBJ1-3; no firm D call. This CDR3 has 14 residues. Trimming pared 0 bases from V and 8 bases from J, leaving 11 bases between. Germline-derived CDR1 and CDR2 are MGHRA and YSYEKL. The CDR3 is CASSQEGLADTIYF. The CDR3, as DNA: TGCGCCAGCAGCCAAGAGGGCCTTGCCGACACCATATATTTT.

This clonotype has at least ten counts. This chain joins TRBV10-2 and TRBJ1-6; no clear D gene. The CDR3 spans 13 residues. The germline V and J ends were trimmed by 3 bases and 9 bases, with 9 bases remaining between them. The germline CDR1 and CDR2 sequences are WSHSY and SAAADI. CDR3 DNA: TGCGCCAGCAGTGAATGGGTTGGTTCACCCCTCCACTTT. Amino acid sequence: CASSEWVGSPLHF.

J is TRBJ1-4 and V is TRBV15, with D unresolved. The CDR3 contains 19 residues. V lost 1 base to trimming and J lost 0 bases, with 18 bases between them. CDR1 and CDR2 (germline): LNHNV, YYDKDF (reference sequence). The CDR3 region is CATSRGKIGHISTNEKLFF. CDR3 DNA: TGTGCCACCAGCAGAGGGAAAATTGGGCATATATCAACTAATGAAAAACTGTTTTTT.

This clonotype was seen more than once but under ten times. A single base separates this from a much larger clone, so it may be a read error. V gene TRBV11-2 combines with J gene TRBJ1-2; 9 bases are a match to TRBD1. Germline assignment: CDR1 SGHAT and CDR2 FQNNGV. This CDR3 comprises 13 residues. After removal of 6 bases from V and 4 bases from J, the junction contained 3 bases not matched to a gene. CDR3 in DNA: TGTGCCAGCAGGGAGACAGGGGGCTATGGCTACACCTTC. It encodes CASRETGGYGYTF.

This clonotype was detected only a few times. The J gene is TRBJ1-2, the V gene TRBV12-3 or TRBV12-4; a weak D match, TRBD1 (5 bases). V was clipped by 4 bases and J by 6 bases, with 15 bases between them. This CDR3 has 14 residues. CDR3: CASSYEGREDGYTF. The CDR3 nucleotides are TGTGCCAGCAGTTACGAAGGCAGGGAGGATGGCTACACCTTC.

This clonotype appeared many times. CDR3 nucleotides: TGTGCCATCGGGCGAGGGGAAGGCACTGAAGCTTTCTTT. Protein: CAIGRGEGTEAFF. V usage is TRBV10-3 and J usage is TRBJ1-1; TRBD1 is a possible D gene (5 bases). The V end was cut by 8 bases, the J end by 4 bases, with 14 bases between. Germline V gene sequence: CDR1 ENHRY, CDR2 SYGVKD. The CDR3 runs 13 residues.

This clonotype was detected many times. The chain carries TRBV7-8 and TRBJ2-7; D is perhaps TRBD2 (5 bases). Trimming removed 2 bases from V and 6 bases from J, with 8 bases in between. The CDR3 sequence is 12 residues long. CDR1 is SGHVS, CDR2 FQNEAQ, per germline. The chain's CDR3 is CASSLTLGEQYF. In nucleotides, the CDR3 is TGTGCCAGCAGCTTAACACTAGGCGAGCAGTACTTC.

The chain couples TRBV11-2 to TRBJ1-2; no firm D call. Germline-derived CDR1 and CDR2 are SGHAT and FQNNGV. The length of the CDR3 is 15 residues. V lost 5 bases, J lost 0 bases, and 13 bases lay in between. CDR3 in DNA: TGTGCCAGCAGCCGCGGGGTGGAAGCTAACTATGGCTACACCTTC. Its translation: CASSRGVEANYGYTF.

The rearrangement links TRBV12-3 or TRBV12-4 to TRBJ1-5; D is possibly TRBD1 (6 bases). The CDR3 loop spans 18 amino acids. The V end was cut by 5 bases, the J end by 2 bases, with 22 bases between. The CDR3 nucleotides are TGTGCCAGCAGTGGGGGCGGAGTGTGGCAGGGAGGCAATCAGCCCCAGCATTTT. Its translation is CASSGGGVWQGGNQPQHF.

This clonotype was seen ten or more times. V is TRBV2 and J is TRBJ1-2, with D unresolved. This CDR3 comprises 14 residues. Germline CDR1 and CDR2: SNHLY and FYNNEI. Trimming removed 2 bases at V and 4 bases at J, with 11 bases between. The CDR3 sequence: CASSESEGGYGYTF. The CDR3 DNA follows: TGTGCCAGCAGTGAAAGCGAGGGCGGCTATGGCTACACCTTC.

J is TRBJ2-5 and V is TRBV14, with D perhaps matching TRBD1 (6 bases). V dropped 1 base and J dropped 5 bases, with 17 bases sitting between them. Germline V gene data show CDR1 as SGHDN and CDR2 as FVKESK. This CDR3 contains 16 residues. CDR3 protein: CASSQVGQGNEETQYF. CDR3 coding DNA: TGTGCCAGCAGCCAAGTGGGCCAGGGGAATGAGGAGACCCAGTACTTC.

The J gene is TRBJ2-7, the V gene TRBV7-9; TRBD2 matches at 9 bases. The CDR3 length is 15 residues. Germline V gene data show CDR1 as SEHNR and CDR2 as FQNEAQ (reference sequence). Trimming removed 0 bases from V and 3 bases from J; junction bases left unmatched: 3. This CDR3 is CASSLAGGGDYEQYF. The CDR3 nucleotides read TGTGCCAGCAGCTTAGCGGGCGGGGGGGACTACGAGCAGTACTTC.

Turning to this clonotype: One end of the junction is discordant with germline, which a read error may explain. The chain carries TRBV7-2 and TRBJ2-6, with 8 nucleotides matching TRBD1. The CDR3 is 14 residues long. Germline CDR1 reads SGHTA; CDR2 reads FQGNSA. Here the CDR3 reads CASSLGYRGRSEAF. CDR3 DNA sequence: TGTGCCAGCAGCTTAGGCTACAGGGGGAGGTCTGAAGCTTTC.

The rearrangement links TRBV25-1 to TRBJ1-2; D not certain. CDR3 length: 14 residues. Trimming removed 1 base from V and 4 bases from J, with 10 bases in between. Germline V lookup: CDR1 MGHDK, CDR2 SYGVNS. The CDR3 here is CASSELGLGYGYTF. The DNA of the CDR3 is TGTGCCAGCAGTGAATTAGGGCTCGGCTATGGCTACACCTTC.

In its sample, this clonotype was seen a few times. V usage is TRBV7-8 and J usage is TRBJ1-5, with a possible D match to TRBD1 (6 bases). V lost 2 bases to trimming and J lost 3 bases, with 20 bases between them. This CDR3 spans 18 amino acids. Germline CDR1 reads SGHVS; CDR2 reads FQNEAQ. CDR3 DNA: TGTGCCAGCAGCTTAAGGGTGGAGGGGGAAAAGGACAATCAGCCCCAGCATTTT. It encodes CASSLRVEGEKDNQPQHF.

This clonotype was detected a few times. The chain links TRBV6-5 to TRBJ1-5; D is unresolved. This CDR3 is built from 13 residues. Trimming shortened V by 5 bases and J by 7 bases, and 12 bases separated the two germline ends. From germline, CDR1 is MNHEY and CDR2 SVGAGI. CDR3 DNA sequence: TGTGCCAGCAGTGAGACCGTGGGCCAGCCCCAGCATTTT. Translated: CASSETVGQPQHF.

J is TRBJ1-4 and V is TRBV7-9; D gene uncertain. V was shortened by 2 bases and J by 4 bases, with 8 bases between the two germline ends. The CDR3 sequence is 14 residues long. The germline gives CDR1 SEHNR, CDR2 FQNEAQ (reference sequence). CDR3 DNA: TGTGCCAGCAGCTTAAACAGTTATAATGAAAAACTGTTTTTT. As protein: CASSLNSYNEKLFF.

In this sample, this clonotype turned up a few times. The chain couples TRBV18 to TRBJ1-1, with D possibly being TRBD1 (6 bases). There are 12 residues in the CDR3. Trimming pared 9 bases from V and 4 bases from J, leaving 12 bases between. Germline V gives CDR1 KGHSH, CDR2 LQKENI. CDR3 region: CASEGEVTEAFF. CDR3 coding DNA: TGTGCCAGTGAGGGGGAGGTCACTGAAGCTTTCTTT.

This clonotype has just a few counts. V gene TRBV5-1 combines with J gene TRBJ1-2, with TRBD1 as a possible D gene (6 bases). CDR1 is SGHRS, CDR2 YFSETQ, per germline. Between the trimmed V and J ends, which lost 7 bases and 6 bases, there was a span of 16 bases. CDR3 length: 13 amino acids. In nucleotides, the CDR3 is TGCGCCAGCTCGACGGAGGGGGTGGATGGCTACACCTTC. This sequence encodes CASSTEGVDGYTF.

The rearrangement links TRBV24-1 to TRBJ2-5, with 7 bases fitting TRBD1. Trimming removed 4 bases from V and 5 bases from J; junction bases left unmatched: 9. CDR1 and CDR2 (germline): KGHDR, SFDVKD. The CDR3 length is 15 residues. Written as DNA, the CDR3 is TGTGCCACCAGTGACGGGACAGTGGATGGGGAGACCCAGTACTTC. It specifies CATSDGTVDGETQYF.

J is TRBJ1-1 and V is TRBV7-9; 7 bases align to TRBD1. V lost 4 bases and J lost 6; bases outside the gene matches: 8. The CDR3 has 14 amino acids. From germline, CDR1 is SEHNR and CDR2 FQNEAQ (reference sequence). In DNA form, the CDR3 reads TGTGCCAGCAGCTGGCAGGGGGAACGGCCTGAAGCTTTCTTT. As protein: CASSWQGERPEAFF.

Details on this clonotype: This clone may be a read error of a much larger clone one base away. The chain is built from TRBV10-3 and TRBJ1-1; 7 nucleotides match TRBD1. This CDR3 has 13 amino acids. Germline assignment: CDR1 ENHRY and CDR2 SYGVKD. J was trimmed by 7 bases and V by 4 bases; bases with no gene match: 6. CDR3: CAISVAGGGEAFF. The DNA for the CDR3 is TGTGCCATCAGTGTAGCAGGGGGAGGTGAAGCTTTCTTT.

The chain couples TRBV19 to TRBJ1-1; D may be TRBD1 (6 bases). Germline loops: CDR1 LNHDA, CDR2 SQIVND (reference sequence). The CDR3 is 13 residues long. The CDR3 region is CARAIGGRELSFF. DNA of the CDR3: TGTGCTAGAGCGATCGGGGGGCGCGAGCTGTCTTTCTTT.

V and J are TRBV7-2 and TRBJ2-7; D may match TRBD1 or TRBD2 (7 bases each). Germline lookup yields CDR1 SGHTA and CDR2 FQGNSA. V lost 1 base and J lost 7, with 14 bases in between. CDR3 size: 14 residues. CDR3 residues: CASSLEAGGGEQYF. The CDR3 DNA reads TGTGCCAGCAGCTTAGAGGCAGGGGGGGGGGAGCAGTACTTC.